The 9 T cell receptor beta chains below were found in one sample sequenced in a study of T cells expressing NK-cell markers. TCRdb reprocessed the 5' RACE reads and stores each CDR3 protein as one record, lacking DNA. Recorded for this sample: 300,000 to 450,000 distinct CDR3 sequences. The specimen sequenced was blood T cells: a sorted CD56 or NKG2C T cell subset, CD4+ or CD8+ T cells, or bulk PBMC T cells (not recorded which). The receptors originated from a man aged 18-69 years in good health.

CDR3: CASSQRHSGVSYNEQFF. The gene calls are TRBV7-2 and TRBJ2-1; with no DNA, the TCRdb D assignment of TRBD2 cannot be verified. The CDR3 sequence is 17 residues long. CDR1 is SGHTA and CDR2 is FQGNSA in the germline V gene.

The chain has TRBV9 and TRBJ2-2; checking the TCRdb D call of TRBD2 is not possible without DNA. Germline V lookup: CDR1 SGDLS, CDR2 YYNGEE. This CDR3 has 15 residues. The CDR3: CASSAWSGRAGELFF.

The V call is TRBV12-3 or TRBV12-4, the J call TRBJ1-1; there is no DNA to check the TCRdb D call of TRBD1. The CDR3 length is 16 residues. The CDR3 sequence is CASRLRSGQMNTEAFF.

The chain carries TRBV11-2 and TRBJ2-1. There are 13 residues in the CDR3. In germline, CDR1 is SGHAT, CDR2 FQNNGV. CDR3 residues: CASSPRPVNEQFF.

This chain joins TRBV12-3 or TRBV12-4 and TRBJ2-7. This CDR3 region has 14 residues. The CDR3: CASSLAYKAYEQYF.

This chain joins TRBV29-1 and TRBJ2-7; as DNA is missing, the TRBD2 call by TCRdb cannot be tested. Germline V gives CDR1 SQVTM, CDR2 ANQGSEA. This CDR3 contains 16 residues. This CDR3 is CSVEAPGGASGYEQYF.

The chain couples TRBV28 to TRBJ2-7; TCRdb selects TRBD2, and the lack of DNA leaves this call unchecked. Per germline, CDR1 MDHEN and CDR2 SYDVKM. The CDR3 spans 16 residues. This CDR3 reads CASSAQSGGSSYEQYF.

The chain uses TRBV5-1 and TRBJ2-3; TCRdb proposes TRBD2, but this gene call is untestable without DNA. CDR1 and CDR2 (germline): SGHRS, YFSETQ. CDR3 length: 15 residues. The CDR3 sequence: CASSLVPSGGYTQYF.

This rearrangement joins TRBV10-3 to TRBJ1-5. Germline-derived CDR1 and CDR2 are ENHRY and SYGVKD. This CDR3 contains 16 residues. The CDR3 is CAISAGLRVDNQPQHF.